Listed here are 5 T cell receptor beta chains from one sample, sequenced in a study of blood T cell repertoires in COVID-19. Assay: immunoSEQ multiplex PCR; the TCRdb copy retains only in-frame clones and omits some. The sample has fewer than 300,000 clones, about nine tenths seen once; the top ten hold about 2%. The specimen sequenced was peripheral blood. The origin of the receptors is a woman between 25 and 40 years old with COVID-19, enrolled during active disease.

The J gene is TRBJ2-7, the V gene TRBV7-8; D possibly corresponds to TRBD2 (5 bases). Trimming stripped 7 bases from V and 6 bases from J, with 19 bases between. CDR3 length: 14 residues. CDR1 SGHVS and CDR2 FQNEAQ come from the germline V gene. CDR3 in DNA: TGTGCCAGCAACCCCCGGGGTCTCCTCGGCGAGCAGTACTTC. Amino acid sequence: CASNPRGLLGEQYF.

This chain uses TRBV5-1 with TRBJ2-7, with TRBD1 matching over 7 bases. Germline assignment: CDR1 SGHRS and CDR2 YFSETQ. The CDR3 runs 14 residues. V lost 7 bases, J lost 6 bases, and 13 bases stayed unmatched. The CDR3 loop reads CASGDRVYPSEQYF. The CDR3 DNA reads TGCGCCAGCGGAGACAGGGTCTACCCTTCCGAGCAGTACTTC.

This chain links TRBV6-6 with TRBJ1-2, with D tentatively TRBD1 (5 bases). The ends were cut back, 10 bases at V and 6 bases at J, with 15 bases in the middle. CDR3 length: 12 residues. CDR1 is MNHNY, CDR2 SVGAGI, per germline (reference sequence). CDR3 in amino acids: CATQYGGNGYTF. The CDR3 nucleotides read TGTGCCACCCAGTACGGGGGAAATGGCTACACCTTC.

In this sample, this clone turned up once. The rearrangement links TRBV7-3 to TRBJ2-6, with 7 bases matching TRBD1. Germline-derived CDR1 and CDR2 are SGHTA and FQGTGA. The V and J ends lost 5 bases and 3 bases, in that order; junction bases with no gene match: 16. This CDR3 region has 19 residues. In DNA, the CDR3 is TGTGCCAGCAGCCCCCTGGGCCTCCAGGGGGTCTATGGGGCCAACGTCCTGACTTTC. Its translation: CASSPLGLQGVYGANVLTF.

The CDR3 nucleotides are TGTGCCAGCAGCTTAGGCGGGACAGGGGAAACAGAGACCCAGTACTTC. Translating gives CASSLGGTGETETQYF. This chain joins TRBV13 and TRBJ2-5; TRBD1 matches 10 bases. This CDR3 is 16 amino acids long. CDR1 is PRHDT, CDR2 FYEKMQ, per germline (reference sequence). V gave up 0 bases and J gave up 4 bases; unmatched junction bases: 5.